The sequence of this TCR beta chain was determined in a study of blood T cell repertoires in COVID-19. Study details: Samples representing acute and convalescent COVID-19 were sourced from the United States, Italy and Spain. T cells, B-cell-depleted T cells, or PBMCs supplied cDNA or gDNA.

The CDR3 contains 13 residues. Trimming removed 5 bases at V and 8 bases at J, with 12 bases between. Germline V gene data show CDR1 as SGHVS and CDR2 as FNYEAQ. Original handling: How many nucleated cells were present was estimated from reference gene primer amplification. Sequencing was performed with immunoSEQ multiplex PCR; in TCRdb, only in-frame clones are kept and a portion is missing. The DNA gave D and trimming, while V, J and clone size come from that table. The sample gives roughly 120,000 clones, around 82% of which show up once; under 7% is in the top ten. Specimen: peripheral blood. The rearrangement uses TRBV7-6 and TRBJ1-4; D gene ambiguous. The TCR comes from a woman between 45 and 60 years old with acute or convalescent COVID-19. The CDR3 protein is CASSTRSGEKLFF. Written as DNA, the CDR3 is TGTGCCAGCAGCACCCGGAGTGGGGAAAAACTGTTTTTT.